This T cell receptor (beta chain) was identified during a study of T cells in Graves' hyperthyroidism and ophthalmopathy. In this sample, this clonotype turned up many times. What it binds is unknown. The germline V gene has CDR1 DFQATT and CDR2 SNEGSKA (reference sequence). Between the trimmed V and J ends, which lost 0 bases and 2 bases, there was a span of 8 bases. The CDR3 runs to 13 residues. The study, taken as a whole, reports: Most thyroid clonotypes that were expanded above 0.001 also turned up in blood.

Template material for amplifying TCR beta CDR3 regions consisted of RNA transcripts. In the first-round RT-PCR of the TCR CDR3, the HTBI primer set was used. TCRdb reanalysed the multiplex PCR reads using MiXCR and keeps one entry per CDR3 protein. The sample yields around 300,000 distinct CDR3 sequences, approximately 18% seen once. The chain has TRBV20-1 and TRBJ2-7; TRBD2 is a possible D gene (5 bases). Sequenced sample: blood. The TCR comes from a man aged 50 or older with Graves' ophthalmopathy. The CDR3 sequence: CSAREAEPYEQYF. DNA for the CDR3: TGCAGTGCTAGAGAAGCGGAGCCCTACGAGCAGTACTTC.